This T cell receptor (beta chain) appears in the sequencing data of a study of shared clonotypes between healthy human individuals. Trimming took 4 bases from V and 3 from J, leaving 7 bases between them. The CDR3 is made up of 12 amino acids. Germline V gene data show CDR1 as LGHNA and CDR2 as YNFKEQ. Profiled with immunoSEQ multiplex PCR; TCRdb holds only in-frame clones, not every one. The sample lists approximately 710,000 clones, roughly 87% occurring once. This rearrangement joins TRBV4-2 to TRBJ2-7; the D is unclear. The sequencing sample was made of memory CD8+ T cells from PBMCs. The subset here: CD45RO+ cells pooled with CCR7-negative TemRA cells. This sequence was found in a man younger than 35 in good health. Some clones in this sample may be carry-over from other donors' samples. The CDR3 is CASSPLLYEQYF. The CDR3 nucleotides read TGTGCCAGCAGCCCCCTCCTCTACGAGCAGTACTTC.